The 5 T cell receptor beta chains reported below all come from one sample, sequenced in a study of long-term antiretroviral therapy in people with HIV. A v3.0 immunoSEQ assay was performed at survey level. Repertoires were generated with immunoSEQ multiplex PCR, while TCRdb's copy carries only in-frame clones and drops some. The sample comprises over 30,000 clones, about 85% of which are singletons, and 4.5% to 7% rests with the top ten. The sample in question was unsorted PBMCs, obtained 3.1 years after starting antiretroviral therapy. The receptors originated from a woman between 45 and 60 years old with HIV.

This clone is a singleton in its sample. The rearrangement uses TRBV2 and TRBJ2-5, with 10 bases identical to TRBD1. The CDR3 spans 16 residues. CDR1 SNHLY and CDR2 FYNNEI come from the germline V gene. The V segment lost 5 bases and the J segment 5 bases; nucleotides outside the gene matches: 11. The chain's CDR3 is CASSTGGQGRGETQYF. The CDR3 nucleotides read TGTGCCAGCAGTACGGGGGGACAGGGGAGAGGGGAGACCCAGTACTTC.

The chain combines TRBV7-9 with TRBJ1-2; maybe TRBD1 (5 bases). The germline V and J ends were trimmed by 5 bases and 0 bases, with 13 bases remaining between them. This CDR3 region has 15 residues. Germline V CDR1 and CDR2: SEHNR, FQNEAQ (reference sequence). CDR3 sequence: CASSDSDKANYGYTF. CDR3 bases: TGTGCCAGCAGCGACTCGGACAAGGCTAACTATGGCTACACCTTC.

J is TRBJ2-2 and V is TRBV15; D is possibly TRBD2 (7 bases). With 8 bases removed from V and 5 bases from J, the gap between germline ends came to 18 bases. Germline assignment: CDR1 LNHNV and CDR2 YYDKDF (reference sequence). The CDR3 runs 15 residues. CDR3 DNA sequence: TGTGCCACCGGGGGCGGGGGCCGAAAAACCGGGGAGCTGTTTTTT. Translation gives CATGGGGRKTGELFF.

This chain links TRBV7-8 with TRBJ2-3, with D perhaps matching TRBD2 (6 bases). V shed 5 bases and J shed 0 bases, with 12 bases lying between them. CDR3 length: 15 residues. The germline V gene encodes CDR1 SGHVS and CDR2 FQNEAQ. This CDR3 reads CASSRGRPSTDTQYF. The CDR3 bases are TGTGCCAGCAGCCGGGGGAGGCCTAGCACAGATACGCAGTATTTT.

This chain joins TRBV2 and TRBJ2-5; 7 nucleotides line up with TRBD1. From germline, CDR1 is SNHLY and CDR2 FYNNEI. The CDR3 is made up of 14 amino acids. Germline trimming cut 8 bases from V and 1 base from J; bases unmatched to any gene: 7. The CDR3 here is CASEGALSQETQYF. DNA of the CDR3: TGTGCCAGCGAGGGGGCTCTGTCCCAAGAGACCCAGTACTTC. The full variable domain, rest sourced from reference TRBV2 and TRBJ2-5, is EPEVTQTPSHQVTQMGQEVILRCVPISNHLYFYWYRQILGQKVEFLVSFYNNEISEKSEIFDDQFSVERPDGSNFTLKIRSTKLEDSAMYFCASEGALSQETQYFGPGTRLLVL.